These T cell receptor beta chains were read from a single sample in a study of preoperative IRX-2 immunotherapy in early breast cancer. The table came from immunoSEQ multiplex PCR; TCRdb's copy has only in-frame clones and leaves some out. The sample has around 62,000 clones; approximately 94% are singletons. The sample here was taken from a patient treated with IRX-2 immunotherapy. All receptors come from a human donor with breast cancer. CDR3s include the opening cysteine and the closing phenylalanine or tryptophan. Clone sizes are given selectively: once, few, many, or a class where the clone is expanded.

J: TRBJ1-2
size: .
V: TRBV4-2
CDR3: CASSQGGVNYGYTF

J: TRBJ2-3
size: .
V: TRBV29-1
CDR3: CSVGPSGGLDTQYF

J: TRBJ2-1
size: .
V: TRBV19
CDR3: CASTAGTTPSYNEQFF

J: TRBJ1-2
size: few
V: TRBV6-1
CDR3: CASTDTNYGYTF

J: TRBJ1-1
size: .
V: TRBV27
CDR3: CASSLKQDRAGTEAFF

J: TRBJ2-2
size: .
V: TRBV2
CDR3: CASSEEVAGGRNTGELFF

J: TRBJ2-5
size: once
V: TRBV29-1
CDR3: CSVYSGAPYF

J: TRBJ1-4
size: .
V: TRBV28
CDR3: CASLMGGNEKLFF

J: TRBJ2-7
size: .
V: TRBV25-1
CDR3: CASSGTTGASYEQYF

J: TRBJ1-2
size: .
V: TRBV19
CDR3: CASSRGQGYGYTF

J: TRBJ1-1
size: .
V: TRBV4-2
CDR3: CASSQEPLNTEAFF

J: TRBJ1-5
size: few
V: TRBV30
CDR3: CAWSVRGGANNQPQHF

J: TRBJ1-5
size: .
V: TRBV6-6
CDR3: CASSPRRGMEGPQHF

J: TRBJ2-2
size: .
V: TRBV7-6
CDR3: CASSLLAGTNTGELFF

J: TRBJ2-3
size: .
V: TRBV4-2
CDR3: CASRGAGPDILCF

J: TRBJ1-6
size: .
V: TRBV5-1
CDR3: CASSPGTVRSPLHF

J: TRBJ2-3
size: .
V: TRBV7-4
CDR3: CASSFWRPTSTDTQYF

J: TRBJ2-3
size: .
V: TRBV7-9
CDR3: CASSLATDTQYF

J: TRBJ2-6
size: .
V: TRBV28
CDR3: CASSGRYFGANVLTF

J: TRBJ1-1
size: .
V: TRBV18
CDR3: CASSPATGTAFF

J: TRBJ2-7
size: .
V: TRBV7-2
CDR3: CASSPSGAGGYEQYF

J: TRBJ1-6
size: .
V: TRBV27
CDR3: CASSTTQGRGSPLHF

J: TRBJ1-2
size: .
V: TRBV7-8
CDR3: CASSVDRAGYTF

J: TRBJ1-1
size: .
V: TRBV7-7
CDR3: CASSPLQDTEAFF

J: TRBJ1-2
size: .
V: TRBV2
CDR3: CASSDPGYGYTF

J: TRBJ2-1
size: medium-sized
V: TRBV19
CDR3: CASTSGPGNEQFF

J: TRBJ1-4
size: once
V: TRBV6-5
CDR3: CASSYGTGGEKLFF

J: TRBJ1-5
size: .
V: TRBV6-6
CDR3: CASSRTGHNQPQHF

J: TRBJ2-4
size: .
V: TRBV15
CDR3: CATRDPRRAISIQYF

J: TRBJ1-5
size: .
V: TRBV28
CDR3: CASGEWNQPQHF

J: TRBJ2-1
size: .
V: TRBV25-1
CDR3: CASSSWTGDYNEQFF

J: TRBJ2-1
size: .
V: TRBV25-1
CDR3: CASTVGGRGYNEQFF

J: TRBJ2-1
size: .
V: TRBV10-1
CDR3: CASTEGLASYNEQFF

J: TRBJ2-2
size: .
V: TRBV19
CDR3: CASTPGGLTGELFF

J: TRBJ1-2
size: once
V: TRBV5-6
CDR3: CASSLRNRGGYGYTF

J: TRBJ2-7
size: .
V: TRBV20-1
CDR3: CSAPTQYEQYF

J: TRBJ2-5
size: .
V: TRBV4-1
CDR3: CASSQPSGRAVETQYF

J: TRBJ2-3
size: .
V: TRBV5-4
CDR3: CASSSAGAADTQYF

J: TRBJ2-5
size: once
V: TRBV7-2
CDR3: CASSFGSGEETQYF

J: TRBJ2-2
size: .
V: TRBV4-2
CDR3: CASSLSSGGAGELFF

J: TRBJ2-6
size: .
V: TRBV10-3
CDR3: CATPSASVGSGANVLTF

J: TRBJ2-2
size: .
V: TRBV10-3
CDR3: CAITSEGYANTGELFF

J: TRBJ2-5
size: .
V: TRBV18
CDR3: CASSPGRRETQYF

J: TRBJ2-7
size: .
V: TRBV28
CDR3: CASGPRGPTNEQYF

J: TRBJ1-2
size: once
V: TRBV25-1
CDR3: CASSVPGQGKRGYTF

J: TRBJ1-2
size: .
V: TRBV13
CDR3: CASSVGRDYGYTF

J: TRBJ2-1
size: once
V: TRBV29-1
CDR3: CSVVEVSGWNEQFF

J: TRBJ1-5
size: .
V: TRBV28
CDR3: CASSFPGPGNQPQHF

J: TRBJ1-1
size: .
V: TRBV19
CDR3: CASSQGTGNTEAFF

J: TRBJ1-1
size: .
V: TRBV30
CDR3: CAWSVRDRWTSAFF

J: TRBJ2-3
size: .
V: TRBV7-9
CDR3: CASSLRSLDTQYF

J: TRBJ2-7
size: .
V: TRBV4-3
CDR3: CASSQDAVATYEQYF

J: TRBJ2-5
size: .
V: TRBV28
CDR3: CASSPRLAQETQYF

J: TRBJ2-7
size: few
V: TRBV5-1
CDR3: CASSFRYEGEQYF

J: TRBJ2-1
size: .
V: TRBV27
CDR3: CASSLSPGVLPGLRGSYNEQFF

J: TRBJ2-3
size: .
V: TRBV29-1
CDR3: CSASGTSGGTDTQYF

J: TRBJ2-5
size: .
V: TRBV27
CDR3: CASSNNPGHGETQYF

J: TRBJ1-2
size: .
V: TRBV27
CDR3: CASSLSVTAYGYTF

J: TRBJ2-7
size: once
V: TRBV5-4
CDR3: CASSRIGDLYEQYF